This T cell receptor (beta chain) comes out of a study of T cell changes during pregnancy in multiple sclerosis. Deletions cut 4 bases from V and 3 bases from J, with 12 bases between. This CDR3 comprises 14 residues. The V gene's germline CDR1 is SGHDN and CDR2 FVKESK. TCRdb keeps only in-frame clones here, not all; method: immunoSEQ multiplex PCR. The profile covers tens of thousands of clones, with roughly 92% appearing a single time and around 0.91% taken by the ten largest. The material sequenced was CD4+ T cells from peripheral blood mononuclear cells, taken in the second trimester of pregnancy. This clonotype was sampled from a female donor in good health, enrolled as a control in a pregnancy study. The gene calls are TRBV14 and TRBJ1-1, with a weak D call TRBD1 (5 bases). CDR3 protein: CASSPRWGDTEAFF. The CDR3 nucleotides read TGTGCCAGCAGCCCTCGATGGGGGGACACTGAAGCTTTCTTT.